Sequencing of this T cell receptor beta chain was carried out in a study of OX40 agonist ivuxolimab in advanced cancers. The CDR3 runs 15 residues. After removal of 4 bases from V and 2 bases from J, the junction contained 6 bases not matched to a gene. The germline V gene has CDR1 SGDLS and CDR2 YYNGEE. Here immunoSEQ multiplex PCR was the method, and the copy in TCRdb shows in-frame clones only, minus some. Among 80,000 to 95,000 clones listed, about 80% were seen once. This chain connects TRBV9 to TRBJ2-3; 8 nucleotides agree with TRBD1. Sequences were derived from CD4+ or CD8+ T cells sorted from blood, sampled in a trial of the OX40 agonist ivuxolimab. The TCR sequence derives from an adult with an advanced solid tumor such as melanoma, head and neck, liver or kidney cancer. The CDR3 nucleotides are TGTGCCAGCAGCCTACGGACAGGGTACACAGATACGCAGTATTTT. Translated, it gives CASSLRTGYTDTQYF.